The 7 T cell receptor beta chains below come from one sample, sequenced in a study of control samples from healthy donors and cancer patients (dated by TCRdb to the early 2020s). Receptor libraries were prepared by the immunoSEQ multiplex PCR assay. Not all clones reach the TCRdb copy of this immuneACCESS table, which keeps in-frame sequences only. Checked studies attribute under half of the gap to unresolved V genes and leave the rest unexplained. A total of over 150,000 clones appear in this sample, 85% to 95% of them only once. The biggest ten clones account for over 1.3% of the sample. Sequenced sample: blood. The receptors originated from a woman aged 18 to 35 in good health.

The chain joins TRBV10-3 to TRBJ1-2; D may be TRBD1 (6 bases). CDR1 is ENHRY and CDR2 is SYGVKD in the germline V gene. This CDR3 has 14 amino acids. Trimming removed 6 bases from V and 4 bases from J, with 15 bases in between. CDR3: CAIRDRSPTYGYTF. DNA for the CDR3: TGTGCCATCAGGGACAGATCCCCAACCTATGGCTACACCTTC.

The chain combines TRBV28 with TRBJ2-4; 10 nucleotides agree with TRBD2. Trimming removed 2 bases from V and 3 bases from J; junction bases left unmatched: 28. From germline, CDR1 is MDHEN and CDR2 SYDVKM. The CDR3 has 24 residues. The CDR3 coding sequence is TGTGCCAGCAGTTTAAACCCCCGGGGAGGACTCATCTTTAGCGGGGGGATTTTCAAAAACATTCAGTACTTC. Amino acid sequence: CASSLNPRGGLIFSGGIFKNIQYF.

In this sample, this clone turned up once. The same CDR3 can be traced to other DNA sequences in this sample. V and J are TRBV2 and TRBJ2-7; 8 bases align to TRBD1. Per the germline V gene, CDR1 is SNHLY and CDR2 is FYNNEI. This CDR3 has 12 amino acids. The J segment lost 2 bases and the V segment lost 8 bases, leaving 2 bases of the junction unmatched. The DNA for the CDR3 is TGTGCCAGCGGGACAGGACCCTACGAGCAGTACTTC. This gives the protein CASGTGPYEQYF.

CDR3 sequence reads: CASSFTGGVGYTF. DNA for the CDR3: TGTGCCAGCAGTTTCACAGGGGGGGTAGGCTACACCTTC. The chain joins TRBV6-5 to TRBJ1-2, with 8 bases aligning to TRBD1. Per germline, CDR1 MNHEY and CDR2 SVGAGI. Trimming at V came to 4 bases and at J to 8 bases, leaving 6 bases not matched to a gene. The CDR3 sequence is 13 residues long.

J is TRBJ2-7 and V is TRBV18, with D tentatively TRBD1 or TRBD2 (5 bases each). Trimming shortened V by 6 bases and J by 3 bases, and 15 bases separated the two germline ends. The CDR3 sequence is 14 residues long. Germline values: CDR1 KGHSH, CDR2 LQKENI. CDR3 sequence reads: CASSIGGVGYEQYF. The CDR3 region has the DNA TGTGCCAGCTCCATTGGGGGAGTGGGCTACGAGCAGTACTTC.

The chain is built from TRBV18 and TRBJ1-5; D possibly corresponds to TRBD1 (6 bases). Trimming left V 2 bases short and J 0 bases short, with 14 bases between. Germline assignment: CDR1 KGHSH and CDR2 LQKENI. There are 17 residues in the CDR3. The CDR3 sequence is CASSPISTGNSNQPQHF. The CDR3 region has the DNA TGTGCCAGCTCACCAATCTCGACAGGAAATAGCAATCAGCCCCAGCATTTT.

CDR3 in amino acids: CASSLGSGGGQPQHF. The CDR3 nucleotides read TGTGCCAGCAGCTTAGGGTCAGGGGGCGGTCAGCCCCAGCATTTT. The genes are TRBV11-2 and TRBJ1-5; 8 nucleotides match TRBD1. Unmatched junction bases numbered 5, after V lost 1 base and J lost 6 bases. The germline gives CDR1 SGHAT, CDR2 FQNNGV. This CDR3 contains 15 residues.